This TCR beta chain was sequenced for a study of T cells in Graves' hyperthyroidism and ophthalmopathy. Authors of the study amplified TCR beta CDR3 regions from RNA transcripts. RT-PCR in the first round (using the HTBI primer set) targeted the TCR CDR3. TCRdb re-derived calls from the multiplex PCR reads in MiXCR, one entry per CDR3 protein. The data show about 360,000 distinct CDR3 sequences, 19% seen once. Many counts were recorded for this clonotype. The length of the CDR3 is 17 residues. V was clipped by 8 bases and J by 0 bases, with 22 bases between them. The chain employs TRBV12-3 or TRBV12-4 and TRBJ1-2; a weak D match, TRBD1 (6 bases). This TCR came from a young woman with Graves' hyperthyroidism. Sequencing was carried out using blood. The CDR3 protein is CASGNRVMFRANYGYTF. The CDR3 DNA sequence: TGTGCCAGCGGCAACAGGGTTATGTTCAGGGCTAACTATGGCTACACCTTC.